The clone carrying this T cell receptor beta chain was picked up one time. The data are from a study of Ad26.COV2.S vaccination and SARS-CoV-2 variants. Sequencing used immunoSEQ multiplex PCR; TCRdb keeps in-frame clones, though not all of them. The sample has more than 250,000 clones, 87% seen once; the top ten hold 2.5% to 3.5%. The CDR3 extends over 14 amino acids. CDR1 is LGHDT, CDR2 YNNKEL, per germline (reference sequence). V dropped 3 bases and J dropped 8 bases, with 16 bases sitting between them. Regarding treatment: roughly 20 received Ad26.COV2.S at low or high dose, single or two shots; roughly five received placebo; per-sample allocation not given. Day 63 following the first vaccine or placebo injection was when the samples were taken. Whoever gave the sample was an adult aged 18-55 years in Boston. An Ad26 vector was used to express Wuhan-strain SARS-CoV-2 spike as the vaccine.

The sequence was obtained from a person aged 18-65 years who received the Ad26.COV2.S COVID-19 vaccine or a placebo. This material consisted of peripheral blood, taken in a trial of Ad26.COV2.S vaccine versus placebo. The rearrangement links TRBV3-1 (or the pseudogene TRBV3-2) to TRBJ1-1, with D possibly being TRBD1 (6 bases). CDR3 coding DNA: TGTGCCAGCAGCCACCATGGACAGAAGGGCGAAGCTTTCTTT. Translated, it gives CASSHHGQKGEAFF.